This passage covers 9 T cell receptor beta chains from one sample sequenced in a study of neurological immune-mediated disorders. TCRdb re-derived calls from the 5' RACE reads in MiXCR, one entry per CDR3 protein. This table has approximately 59,000 distinct CDR3 sequences, around 5% appearing once. The sequencing sample was made of PBMCs. The receptors originated from a human donor with multiple sclerosis. The donor label of this sample is uncertain.

This clonotype was recorded at least ten times. This sequence joins TRBV20-1 and TRBJ1-2, with TRBD1 matching 12 bases. Germline values: CDR1 DFQATT, CDR2 SNEGSKA (reference sequence). Trimming cost V 8 bases and J 8 bases; bases outside gene matches: 18. The CDR3 consists of 16 residues. The CDR3 protein is CSSYTRDRGLVRGYTF. The CDR3 nucleotides are TGCAGTTCCTATACCCGGGACAGGGGGCTTGTAAGAGGCTACACCTTC.

This clonotype was detected ten times or more. V and J are TRBV3-1 and TRBJ1-1, with D tentatively TRBD1 (6 bases). Looked up from germline, CDR1 is LGHDT and CDR2 is YNNKEL (reference sequence). The V end lost 0 bases, the J end lost 7 bases, and 15 bases lay between the germline ends. CDR3 length equals 15 residues. Here the CDR3 DNA reads TGTGCCAGCAGCCAAGATGTGACAGGTCCCGTTGAAGCTTTCTTT. Encoded protein: CASSQDVTGPVEAFF. Based on the CDR3 plus reference TRBV3-1 and TRBJ1-1, the full variable domain is DTAVSQTPKYLVTQMGNDKSIKCEQNLGHDTMYWYKQDSKKFLKIMFSYNNKELIINETVPNRFSPKSPDKAHLNLHINSLELGDSAVYFCASSQDVTGPVEAFFGQGTRLTVV.

This clonotype was detected ten times or more. The rearrangement joins TRBV6-5 to TRBJ2-7, with D perhaps matching TRBD2 (5 bases). V was shortened by 0 bases and J by 3 bases, with 12 bases between the two germline ends. Germline lookup yields CDR1 MNHEY and CDR2 SVGAGI. The CDR3 contains 15 residues. CDR3 bases: TGTGCCAGCAGTTACTCGAGGGCGCGATACTACGAGCAGTACTTC. It yields the protein CASSYSRARYYEQYF.

This clonotype was detected ten times or more. The J gene is TRBJ2-3, the V gene TRBV20-1; D uncertain. Germline CDR1 is DFQATT and CDR2 is SNEGSKA (reference sequence). Trimming took 1 base from V and 1 from J, leaving 9 bases between them. The CDR3 is 14 residues long. The chain's CDR3 is CSARAHRGTDTQYF. In DNA form, the CDR3 reads TGCAGTGCTAGAGCCCACAGAGGCACAGATACGCAGTATTTT.

Many counts were recorded for this clonotype. The chain employs TRBV11-2 and TRBJ1-4; TRBD1 might be the D (6 bases). Per germline, CDR1 SGHAT and CDR2 FQNNGV. CDR3 length: 14 amino acids. V was cut by 4 bases and J by 7 bases, with 13 bases left in between. CDR3 loop: CASSSSGVGEKLFF. The CDR3 nucleotides read TGTGCCAGCAGCTCTTCAGGGGTCGGTGAAAAACTGTTTTTT.

Ten or more counts support this clonotype. V and J are TRBV20-1 and TRBJ1-2; D uncertain. The CDR3 length is 13 residues. The V end was cut by 1 base, the J end by 4 bases, with 10 bases between. CDR1 and CDR2 from the germline V gene are DFQATT and SNEGSKA (reference sequence). The CDR3 spells CSARVQVFYGYTF. The CDR3 DNA is TGCAGTGCTAGAGTTCAGGTTTTCTATGGCTACACCTTC.

Many counts were recorded for this clonotype. V is TRBV29-1 and J is TRBJ2-2; 9 nucleotides agree with TRBD1. V was pared by 7 bases and J by 7 bases, with 13 bases of the junction left unmatched. This CDR3 has 15 residues. Germline values: CDR1 SQVTM, CDR2 ANQGSEA. The CDR3 protein is CSGGPDRGLSGELFF. CDR3 in DNA: TGCAGCGGAGGTCCGGACAGGGGATTGAGCGGGGAGCTGTTTTTT.

This clonotype was seen ten or more times. The J gene is TRBJ1-1, the V gene TRBV20-1; D is uncertain. Trimming took 7 bases from V and 1 from J, leaving 10 bases between them. The CDR3 spans 12 residues. CDR1 is DFQATT and CDR2 is SNEGSKA in the germline V gene (reference sequence). CDR3 in DNA: TGCAGTGTCCTATGGGCGAACACTGAAGCTTTCTTT. It codes for CSVLWANTEAFF.

This clonotype was detected ten times or more. The chain uses TRBV5-5 and TRBJ2-7, with unresolved D. CDR3 length: 13 residues. Per germline, CDR1 SGHKS and CDR2 YYEKEE (reference sequence). The V end was cut by 2 bases, the J end by 7 bases, with 13 bases between. This CDR3 reads CASSLQISREQYF. Here the CDR3 DNA reads TGTGCCAGCAGCTTACAGATTTCAAGGGAGCAGTACTTC.